The rows below give T cell receptor beta chains drawn from one sample of a study of CD8+ T cells in alopecia areata. The repertoire was sequenced with immunoSEQ multiplex PCR; TCRdb's copy has only in-frame clones and lacks some. Counted here are hundreds of thousands of clones, 65% to 70% occurring once; the ten biggest clones make up approximately 1.2%. The sample was CD4+ T cells sorted from blood, taken at week 0. Every receptor here comes from a human donor with alopecia areata. CDR3s include the opening cysteine and the closing phenylalanine or tryptophan. The D gene is left open where the match is weak. Some rows mark clone size as missing; the rest say once, few, many or name a class of expanded clone.

>TRBD2|.|TRBJ2-1|TRBV6-1
TGTGCCAGCAGTGATCATAGGAGTCAAGCGGGGCCCCGTAGGGAGCAGTTCTTC
CASSDHRSQAGPRREQFF
>TRBD1|.|TRBJ1-6|TRBV6-6
TGTGCCAGCAGGGCGACAGGGAACTCACCCCTCCACTTT
CASRATGNSPLHF
>.|.|TRBJ1-2|TRBV29-1
TGCAGCGTTGCGGATCCAGCTAACTATGGCTACACCTTC
CSVADPANYGYTF
>.|.|TRBJ2-3|TRBV6-1
TGTGCCAGCAGTGTGGGGGAGAGCACAGATACGCAGTATTTT
CASSVGESTDTQYF
>.|once|TRBJ2-5|TRBV30
TGTGCCTGGAGTCCCTCCGACAGGCAAGAGACCCAGTACTTC
CAWSPSDRQETQYF
>.|.|TRBJ1-5|TRBV6-5
TGTGCCAGCAGCGGGACGGCTATGCAGCCCCAGCATTTT
CASSGTAMQPQHF
>.|once|TRBJ2-5|TRBV5-5
TGTGCCAGCAGCTTGATGGAGGGGCACAACCAAGAGACCCAGTACTTC
CASSLMEGHNQETQYF
>.|.|TRBJ2-7|TRBV10-3
TGTGCCATCAGTGAGTCAGGGCGCGAGCAGTACTTC
CAISESGREQYF
>.|once|TRBJ1-2|TRBV10-3
TGTGCCATCAGTGAGACTAAACAGGGCCCAAATGGCTACACCTTC
CAISETKQGPNGYTF
>.|.|TRBJ1-1|TRBV30
TGTGCCTGGAGTCCAGACAGGACTGGGGCTTTCTTT
CAWSPDRTGAFF
>TRBD2|few|TRBJ2-5|TRBV9
TGTGCCAGCAGCGTAGGTCTAGCGGATTTCCAAGAGACCCAGTACTTC
CASSVGLADFQETQYF